These 20 T cell receptor beta chains were all obtained from the same sample, sequenced in a study of cytomegalovirus exposure and HLA in healthy donors. Primers for the PCR totalled 60 Vbeta and 13 Jbeta. The repertoire was sequenced with immunoSEQ multiplex PCR; TCRdb's copy has only in-frame clones and lacks some. Of about 180,000 clones in the sample, about 82% were seen once. The specimen was PBMCs. The receptors originated from a man aged 18 to 35 in good health and CMV-seronegative.

V usage is TRBV2 and J usage is TRBJ2-7; TRBD2 agrees at 7 bases. Germline lookup yields CDR1 SNHLY and CDR2 FYNNEI. Unmatched junction bases numbered 4, after V lost 8 bases and J lost 0 bases. The CDR3 spans 13 residues. CDR3 in amino acids: CASGGGGSYEQYF. CDR3 DNA sequence: TGTGCCAGCGGCGGGGGTGGCTCCTACGAGCAGTACTTC.

V usage is TRBV10-3 and J usage is TRBJ2-7, with 10 bases lining up with TRBD1. Germline loops: CDR1 ENHRY, CDR2 SYGVKD. The V segment lost 4 bases and the J segment 2 bases; nucleotides outside the gene matches: 2. CDR3 length equals 14 residues. This chain's CDR3 is CAISGGTGAYEQYF. The CDR3 DNA follows: TGTGCCATCAGTGGCGGGACAGGGGCCTACGAGCAGTACTTC.

The CDR3 here is CASTVTSGSSYEQYF. In nucleotides, the CDR3 is TGTGCCAGCACCGTGACTAGCGGGAGCTCCTACGAGCAGTACTTC. The chain joins TRBV6-5 to TRBJ2-7, with 12 bases lining up with TRBD2. Per the germline V gene, CDR1 is MNHEY and CDR2 is SVGAGI. V shed 7 bases, J shed 0 bases, and the junction held 4 bases outside the gene matches. The CDR3 totals 15 residues.

V gene TRBV5-6 combines with J gene TRBJ1-2; 7 bases match TRBD1. The ends lost 2 bases at V and 8 bases at J; junction bases unmatched: 3. Germline V lookup: CDR1 SGHDT, CDR2 YYEEEE. The CDR3 spans 12 residues. The DNA for the CDR3 is TGTGCCAGCAGCTTACAGGGGCGCGGCTACACCTTC. Protein product: CASSLQGRGYTF.

J is TRBJ2-1 and V is TRBV9; 9 bases are shared with TRBD2. The ends lost 2 bases at V and 11 bases at J; junction bases unmatched: 5. Germline-derived CDR1 and CDR2 are SGDLS and YYNGEE. The CDR3 extends over 13 amino acids. The CDR3 region is CASSVESGGKQFF. The CDR3 DNA follows: TGTGCCAGCAGCGTCGAGAGCGGGGGGAAGCAGTTCTTC.

The V gene is TRBV15, the J gene TRBJ2-7; weak D call: TRBD2 (5 bases). CDR3 length equals 14 residues. Trimming removed 0 bases at V and 6 bases at J, with 12 bases between. CDR1 LNHNV and CDR2 YYDKDF come from the germline V gene (reference sequence). This CDR3 is CATSRDRGRAEQYF. CDR3 coding DNA: TGTGCCACCAGCAGAGATCGTGGGCGGGCCGAGCAGTACTTC.

This chain links TRBV21-1 with TRBJ2-5; TRBD2 was called by the table and not checked on the DNA. TRBV21-1 is an annotated pseudogene. This CDR3 contains 15 residues. The CDR3 sequence: CASSKEIAVAETQYF. As DNA, the CDR3 is TGTGCCAGCAGCAAAGAAATAGCTGTGGCGGAGACCCAGTACTTC.

In nucleotides, the CDR3 is TGTGCCAGCAGCTTAGCCCGGAGGCAGGGGGATACGCAGTATTTT. Translation: CASSLARRQGDTQYF. The chain couples TRBV7-2 to TRBJ2-3; D possibly corresponds to TRBD1 (6 bases). The germline V gene encodes CDR1 SGHTA and CDR2 FQGNSA. With 0 bases removed from V and 6 bases from J, the gap between germline ends came to 13 bases. This CDR3 is 15 amino acids long.

V gene TRBV9 combines with J gene TRBJ1-2; TRBD1 matches at 7 bases. CDR3 length: 13 residues. V lost 4 bases to trimming and J lost 7 bases; unmatched junction nucleotides: 7. Germline V gives CDR1 SGDLS, CDR2 YYNGEE. The CDR3 DNA reads TGTGCCAGCAGCCCTGACAGGGTGAGTGGCTACACCTTC. Its translation is CASSPDRVSGYTF.

In this sample, this clone turned up a few times. V and J are TRBV6-1 and TRBJ1-5, with TRBD1 matching over 10 bases. The CDR3 runs 14 residues. The germline CDR1 and CDR2 sequences are MNHNS and SASEGT. Unmatched junction bases numbered 4, after V lost 5 bases and J lost 6 bases. The CDR3 nucleotides read TGTGCCAGCAGTCAGACAGGGGGCCGTCAGCCCCAGCATTTT. This sequence encodes CASSQTGGRQPQHF.

The chain has TRBV27 and TRBJ1-5; the match to TRBD1 covers 8 bases. The V and J ends lost 5 bases and 11 bases, in that order; junction bases with no gene match: 11. From germline, CDR1 is MNHEY and CDR2 SMNVEV (reference sequence). The CDR3 runs to 14 residues. The CDR3 reads CASSIGQGQWAQHF. In DNA, the CDR3 is TGTGCCAGCAGTATAGGACAGGGCCAATGGGCCCAGCATTTT.

This clone was observed a few times. This chain uses TRBV19 with TRBJ1-1; a weak D match, TRBD1 (5 bases). The V gene lost 5 bases and the J gene lost 3 bases, with 10 bases spanning the gap. Germline V CDR1 and CDR2: LNHDA, SQIVND (reference sequence). This CDR3 has 13 residues. Written as DNA, the CDR3 is TGTGCCAGTAGTGCAGGGTGGTACACTGAAGCTTTCTTT. This codes for CASSAGWYTEAFF.

CDR3 sequence: CASSFYGTGNEQFF. CDR3 coding DNA: TGCGCCAGCAGCTTTTACGGGACAGGTAATGAGCAGTTCTTC. The rearrangement uses TRBV5-1 and TRBJ2-1, with 8 positions matching TRBD1. Germline CDR1 SGHRS, CDR2 YFSETQ. The CDR3 runs to 14 residues. The V and J ends lost 2 bases and 7 bases, in that order; junction bases with no gene match: 5.

The chain combines TRBV5-1 with TRBJ2-5, with D perhaps matching TRBD2 (5 bases). The CDR3 loop spans 13 amino acids. Trimming took off 4 bases at V and 3 bases at J, with 10 bases between the two ends. CDR1 and CDR2 (germline): SGHRS, YFSETQ. CDR3 sequence (DNA): TGCGCCAGCAGCGGACTCGGCAAAGAGACCCAGTACTTC. Encoded protein: CASSGLGKETQYF.

This chain connects TRBV19 to TRBJ2-7; 10 bases are shared with TRBD2. Trimming at V came to 4 bases and at J to 2 bases, leaving 8 bases not matched to a gene. The V gene's germline CDR1 is LNHDA and CDR2 SQIVND (reference sequence). The CDR3 loop spans 16 amino acids. In DNA form, the CDR3 reads TGTGCCAGTAGTACATCTAGCGGGAGACCGACCTACGAGCAGTACTTC. It encodes CASSTSSGRPTYEQYF.

The CDR3 coding sequence is TGTGCCACCCAAGTAGTCGCCGGAAACACCATATATTTT. Protein: CATQVVAGNTIYF. The gene calls are TRBV19 and TRBJ1-3; D is ambiguous. Germline V CDR1 and CDR2: LNHDA, SQIVND (reference sequence). The CDR3 is made up of 13 amino acids. The V end was cut by 10 bases, the J end by 4 bases, with 14 bases between.

V gene TRBV4-1 combines with J gene TRBJ1-1, with D unclear. This CDR3 is 16 amino acids long. V was clipped by 0 bases and J by 1 base, with 12 bases between them. Germline CDR1 reads MGHRA; CDR2 reads YSYEKL. CDR3: CASSQDRLLRNTEAFF. CDR3 nucleotides: TGCGCCAGCAGCCAAGATCGCCTTCTCAGGAACACTGAAGCTTTCTTT.

The sample holds a few counts of this clone. Here the CDR3 omits its conserved ending phenylalanine or tryptophan, so a read error is the likely source. The V and J genes are TRBV4-1 and TRBJ1-2, with 7 bases aligning to TRBD1. The CDR3 runs to 18 residues. Germline assignment: CDR1 MGHRA and CDR2 YSYEKL. The trim removed 0 bases at V and 3 bases at J, leaving 13 bases unmatched. The CDR3 DNA reads as TGCGCCAGCAGCCAAGAGGTAGTTGCAGGGGGTTCTGACTATGGCTACACCCTC. Translated: CASSQEVVAGGSDYGYTL.

V is TRBV29-1 and J is TRBJ2-1; 7 bases fit TRBD2. The CDR3 contains 14 residues. V lost 3 bases, J lost 7 bases, and 9 bases stayed unmatched. The germline CDR1 and CDR2 sequences are SQVTM and ANQGSEA. CDR3 in DNA: TGCAGCGTTGAGGGGCGGGGGATCTATAATGAGCAGTTCTTC. Translating it yields CSVEGRGIYNEQFF.

The chain joins TRBV5-4 to TRBJ1-2; TRBD1 matches 8 bases. The CDR3 extends over 13 amino acids. V dropped 4 bases and J dropped 4; count of bases not matched to a gene: 3. Germline-derived CDR1 and CDR2 are SGHNT and YYREEE (reference sequence). The CDR3 region is CASSQTGAYGYTF. The CDR3 DNA is TGTGCCAGCAGCCAGACAGGGGCCTATGGCTACACCTTC.